Shown below are 12 T cell receptor beta chains from a single sample sequenced in a study of blood T cell repertoires in COVID-19. Data came from immunoSEQ multiplex PCR; TCRdb stores just in-frame clones and leaves some out. The sample carries under 200,000 clones, under 90% recorded once. The sample comprised PBMCs or T cells enriched from blood (not recorded which). Receptor source: a man aged 55 to 70 who had recovered from COVID-19.

This chain joins TRBV30 and TRBJ1-2; D call uncertain. The CDR3 length is 14 residues. The germline CDR1 and CDR2 sequences are GTSNPN and SVGIG (reference sequence). The V and J ends lost 0 bases and 3 bases respectively, with 11 bases between them. The CDR3 sequence: CAWSVMVSDYGYTF. CDR3 coding DNA: TGTGCCTGGAGTGTAATGGTCAGTGACTATGGCTACACCTTC.

The CDR3 DNA reads as TGTGCCAGCAGCTCCCAGGGGAGTAGCACTGAAGCTTTCTTT. Encoded protein: CASSSQGSSTEAFF. The rearrangement uses TRBV7-3 and TRBJ1-1; D perhaps matches TRBD1 (6 bases). V lost 4 bases and J 4 bases, leaving 13 bases between the germline ends. Germline loops: CDR1 SGHTA, CDR2 FQGTGA. The CDR3 totals 14 residues.

The chain recombines TRBV5-4 with TRBJ2-6; no firm D call. Germline CDR1 reads SGHNT; CDR2 reads YYREEE (reference sequence). The CDR3 is made up of 16 amino acids. Trimming removed 3 bases from V and 0 bases from J, with 10 bases in between. As DNA, the CDR3 is TGTGCCAGCAGCTCGGGTAGCCGCTCTGGGGCCAACGTCCTGACTTTC. Translated, it gives CASSSGSRSGANVLTF.

This chain connects TRBV3-1 (or the pseudogene TRBV3-2) to TRBJ2-1; TRBD1 matches at 7 bases. From germline, CDR1 is LGHDT and CDR2 YNNKEL (reference sequence). This CDR3 is 15 amino acids long. J lost 3 bases, V lost 2 bases, and 4 bases had no gene match. CDR3 sequence (DNA): TGTGCCAGCAGCCAATTCCGGGACAGCTACAATGAGCAGTTCTTC. Amino acid sequence: CASSQFRDSYNEQFF.

V gene TRBV19 combines with J gene TRBJ2-6; possibly TRBD2 for D (6 bases). Trimming took off 1 base at V and 2 bases at J, with 6 bases between the two ends. The V gene's germline CDR1 is LNHDA and CDR2 SQIVND (reference sequence). The CDR3 loop spans 15 amino acids. CDR3 bases: TGTGCCAGTAGTATAGGGGGGGCTGGGGCCAACGTCCTGACTTTC. Protein sequence: CASSIGGAGANVLTF. The full variable domain, rest sourced from reference TRBV19 and TRBJ2-6, is DGGITQSPKYLFRKEGQNVTLSCEQNLNHDAMYWYRQDPGQGLRLIYYSQIVNDFQKGDIAEGYSVSREKKESFPLTVTSAQKNPTAFYLCASSIGGAGANVLTFGAGSRLTVL.

The CDR3 DNA sequence: TGTGCCTGGAGTGAGGATCTTTCGGGGAATTCACCCCTCCACTTT. It is translated as CAWSEDLSGNSPLHF. The rearrangement joins TRBV30 to TRBJ1-6; unclear D gene. V lost 1 base to trimming and J lost 7 bases, with 14 bases between them. Germline lookup yields CDR1 GTSNPN and CDR2 SVGIG (reference sequence). The CDR3 extends over 15 amino acids.

This chain uses TRBV5-5 with TRBJ2-7; tentatively, D is TRBD1 (6 bases). CDR1 is SGHKS, CDR2 YYEKEE, per germline (reference sequence). V was cut by 3 bases and J by 6 bases, with 19 bases left in between. The CDR3 has 15 residues. CDR3 DNA: TGTGCCAGCAGCTCGCGTCAGGGGTTCGTAGTCGAGCAGTACTTC. Residues: CASSSRQGFVVEQYF.

CDR3 amino acids: CASNVAGYTDTQYF. CDR3 DNA: TGCGCCAGCAATGTAGCGGGATACACAGATACGCAGTATTTT. The chain is built from TRBV5-1 and TRBJ2-3, with 8 bases matching TRBD2. The V and J ends lost 6 bases and 2 bases, in that order; junction bases with no gene match: 5. This CDR3 is built from 14 residues. The germline gives CDR1 SGHRS, CDR2 YFSETQ.

This clone was seen once. This rearrangement joins TRBV30 to TRBJ1-3; possible D gene TRBD1, 6 bases. Germline CDR1 and CDR2: GTSNPN and SVGIG (reference sequence). Between the trimmed V and J ends, which lost 1 base and 2 bases, there was a span of 9 bases. The CDR3 loop spans 14 amino acids. The CDR3 spells CAWSGWTAGNTIYF. The CDR3 nucleotides read TGTGCCTGGAGTGGGTGGACAGCTGGAAACACCATATATTTT.

The chain joins TRBV11-3 to TRBJ2-2; no definite D call. Germline V gene data show CDR1 as SGHNT and CDR2 as YENEEA. There are 15 residues in the CDR3. With 4 bases removed from V and 3 bases from J, the gap between germline ends came to 12 bases. This CDR3 reads CASSSLGGDTGELFF. CDR3 coding DNA: TGTGCCAGCAGCTCTCTCGGCGGAGACACCGGGGAGCTGTTTTTT.

The chain joins TRBV3-1 (or the pseudogene TRBV3-2) to TRBJ1-1; maybe TRBD1 (6 bases). The CDR3 runs to 14 residues. V gave up 0 bases and J gave up 4 bases, with 9 bases separating them. CDR1 and CDR2 from the germline V gene are LGHDT and YNNKEL (reference sequence). The DNA of the CDR3 is TGTGCCAGCAGCCAAGATATCAGGGGCACTGAAGCTTTCTTT. Its protein product is CASSQDIRGTEAFF.

This chain connects TRBV7-2 to TRBJ2-1; 13 nucleotides line up with TRBD2. Germline V gene data show CDR1 as SGHTA and CDR2 as FQGNSA. This CDR3 has 14 amino acids. V dropped 5 bases and J dropped 15; count of bases not matched to a gene: 10. This chain's CDR3 is CASSPPGLAGVWFF. DNA of the CDR3: TGTGCCAGCAGCCCACCCGGACTAGCGGGAGTTTGGTTCTTC.